Many counts were recorded for the clone carrying this T cell receptor beta chain. Its antigen is undetermined. Germline CDR1 SGHAT, CDR2 FQNNGV. CDR3 length: 15 residues. V was clipped by 5 bases and J by 5 bases; unmatched bases: 8. The sample comes from a study of tumor-infiltrating lymphocytes in primary liver carcinoma. Study-level information: Subjects presented with primary liver carcinoma managed by surgical resection.

A constant-region primer primed TCR beta cDNA synthesis from 450 to 550 ng of total RNA. Modified slightly, ARM-PCR produced TCR beta libraries over three nested multiplex PCR rounds. The two initial PCR rounds, around 10 cycles each, used TRBV1-TRBV30 forward and C-beta reverse primers. TCRdb reprocessed the multiplex PCR reads with MiXCR, giving one entry per CDR3 protein. Among around 210,000 distinct CDR3 sequences listed, about two thirds were seen once. Unsorted whole blood supplied the RNA, and germline DNA was extracted too. Patients had chronic HBV infection and were treatment-naive. Regarding the study as a whole: No comparison of CD4+ and CD8+ repertoires was made, since the samples were bulk unsorted. Tumors and blood were compared for top-250-clone fraction, and tumors had the significantly higher value (p = 0.039).

This rearrangement joins TRBV11-2 to TRBJ2-2, with 7 bases matching TRBD1. The sample taken for sequencing was peripheral blood. This receptor was identified in a woman aged 55-69 years with primary liver carcinoma and hepatitis B virus infection. CDR3 sequence (DNA): TGTGCCAGCAGCCAAGATGGGACAGTTACCGGGGAGCTGTTTTTT. Residues: CASSQDGTVTGELFF.